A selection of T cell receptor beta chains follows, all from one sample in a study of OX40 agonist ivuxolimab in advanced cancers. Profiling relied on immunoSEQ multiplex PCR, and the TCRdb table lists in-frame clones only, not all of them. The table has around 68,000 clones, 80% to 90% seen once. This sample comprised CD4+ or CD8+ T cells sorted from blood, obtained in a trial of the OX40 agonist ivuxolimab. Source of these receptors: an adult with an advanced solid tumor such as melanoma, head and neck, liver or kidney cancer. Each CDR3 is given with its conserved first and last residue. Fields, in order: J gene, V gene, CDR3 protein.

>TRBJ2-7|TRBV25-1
CASSEWGATYEQYF
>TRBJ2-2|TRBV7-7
CASTNTGELFF
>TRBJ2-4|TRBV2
CASSDAGVAKNIQYF
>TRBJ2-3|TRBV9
CASSVAGSTDTQYF
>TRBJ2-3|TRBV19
CASRLVYTDTQYF
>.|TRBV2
CASSVSSYEQYF
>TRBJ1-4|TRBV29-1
CSFSRDRGRGEKLFF
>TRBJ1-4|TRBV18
CASSPPTVEKLFF
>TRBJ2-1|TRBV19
CASRVDIYNEQFF
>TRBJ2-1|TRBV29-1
CSDTGGQAYEQFF
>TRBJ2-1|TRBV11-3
CASSSIPSGGSYNEQFF
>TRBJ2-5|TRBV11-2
CASSLFRGIETQYF
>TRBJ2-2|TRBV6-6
CASSYTGGDTGELFF
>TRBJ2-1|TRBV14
CASSQGRVTEQFF
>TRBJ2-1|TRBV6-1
CASIRAGGPYNEQFF
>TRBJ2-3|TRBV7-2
CASSLPSTDTQYF
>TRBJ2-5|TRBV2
CASSWGGGETQYF
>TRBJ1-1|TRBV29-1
CSVEDHGDTEAFF
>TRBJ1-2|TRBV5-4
CASSHPQGREGYTF
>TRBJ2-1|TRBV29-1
CSVRQGARPISYNEQFF
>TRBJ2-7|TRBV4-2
CASSQDLSSRGYEQYF
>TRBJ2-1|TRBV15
CATSRVAGPYNEQFF
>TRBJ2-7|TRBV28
CASSFSVEQYF
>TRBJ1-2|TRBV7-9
CASSRTGGNYGHTF
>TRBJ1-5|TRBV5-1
CASSLEWGSNQPQHF
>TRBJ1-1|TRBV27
CASRVGNDEAFF
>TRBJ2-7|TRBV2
CASSETGVGAYEQYF
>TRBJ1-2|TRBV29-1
CSVEAFRDLSYGYTF
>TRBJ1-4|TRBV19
CASKDGVATNEKLFF
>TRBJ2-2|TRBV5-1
CASSLGLAGTGELFF
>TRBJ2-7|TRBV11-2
CASSSATLRTPYEQYF
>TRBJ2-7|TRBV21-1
CASNRGGLADRSYEQYF
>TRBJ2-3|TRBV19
CASSNRWREDTQYF
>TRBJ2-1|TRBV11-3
CASSLGPGKDEQFF
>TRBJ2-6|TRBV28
CASSPTYSGANVLTF
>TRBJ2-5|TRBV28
CASSFRSGETQYF
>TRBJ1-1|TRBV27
CASTDRGGVMNTEAFF
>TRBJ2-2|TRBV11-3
CASSSGSGELFF
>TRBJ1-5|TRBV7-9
CASSLDPGTGNQPQHF
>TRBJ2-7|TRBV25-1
CASSELRESGEQYF
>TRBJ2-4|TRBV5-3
CARSLFGRGVTKNIQYF
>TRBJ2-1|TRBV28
CASSLVLASGRDNEQFF
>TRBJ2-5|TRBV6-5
CASSGLAGGLETQYF
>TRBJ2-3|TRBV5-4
CASSLGVVAADTQYF
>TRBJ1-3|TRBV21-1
CASGPEDRRFDGNTIYF
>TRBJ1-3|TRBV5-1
CASSLEAGDGNTIYF
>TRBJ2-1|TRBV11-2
CASSLLNGPNSYNEQFF
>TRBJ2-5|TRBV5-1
CASSFRAPDQETQYF
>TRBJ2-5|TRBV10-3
CAISESVGRGFQETQYF
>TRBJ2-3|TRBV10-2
CASSGRGAPPEDTQYF
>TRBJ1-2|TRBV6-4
CASYRIVGYTF
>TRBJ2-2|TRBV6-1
CASRGGANTGELFF
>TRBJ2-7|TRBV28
CASSSTYRGEEQYF
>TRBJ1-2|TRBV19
CASSIEGTGAYGYTF
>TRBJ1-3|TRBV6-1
CASRPDRSSGNTIYF
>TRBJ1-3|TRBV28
CASRRGPGNTIYF
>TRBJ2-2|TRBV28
CASSSPSGNTGELFF
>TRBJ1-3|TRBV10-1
CASSGDSGNTIYF
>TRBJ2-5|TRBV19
CASSIGKHRGQETQYF
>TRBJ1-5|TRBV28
CASTADSNSNQPQHF